This is a list of T cell receptor beta chains from one sample in a study of beta chain features in type 1 diabetes. The table came from immunoSEQ multiplex PCR; TCRdb's copy has only in-frame clones and leaves some out. The sample has around 340,000 clones, approximately 8.2% seen once; the top ten hold more than 0.4%. Sequenced material: central memory CD4+ T cells from blood. All receptors derive from a woman aged 18-29 years in good health. CDR3s include the opening cysteine and the closing phenylalanine or tryptophan. Fields, in order: clone size, J gene, D gene, V gene, CDR3 protein, CDR3 DNA. A D gene is named only where the DNA matches it firmly. Not all rows give a size; the values are once, few, many and, for expanded clones, a class.

- TRBJ2-1 - TRBV6-1 CAIVANRQNGEQFF TGTGCCATCGTGGCGAACAGACAGAATGGTGAGCAGTTCTTC
few TRBJ2-5 TRBD2 TRBV10-2 CATATSGQETQYF TGCGCCACCGCGACTAGCGGACAAGAGACCCAGTACTTC
few TRBJ2-1 TRBD2 TRBV4-1 CASSQDASGSSYNEQFF TGCGCCAGCAGCCAAGATGCTAGCGGGAGCTCCTACAATGAGCAGTTCTTC
- TRBJ2-7 - TRBV13 CASSASPGYEQYF TGTGCCAGCAGCGCGAGTCCGGGCTACGAGCAGTACTTC
many TRBJ1-1 - TRBV9 CASSPTWRTEAFF TGTGCCAGCAGCCCTACCTGGCGGACTGAAGCTTTCTTT
once TRBJ2-1 TRBD1 TRBV15 CATSSRKVGQGIHEQFF TGTGCCACCAGCTCTAGAAAGGTAGGACAGGGGATCCATGAGCAGTTCTTC
- TRBJ2-1 TRBD2 TRBV5-1 CASSLGWEREDSYNEQFF TGCGCCAGCAGCTTGGGGTGGGAGCGGGAGGACTCCTACAATGAGCAGTTCTTC
- TRBJ1-2 - TRBV6-5 CASRFTAGHGYTF TGTGCCAGCAGGTTCACGGCGGGCCATGGCTACACCTTC
few TRBJ2-3 - TRBV9 CASSWDSRTDTQYF TGTGCCAGCAGCTGGGACTCCCGCACAGATACGCAGTATTTT
- TRBJ2-7 - TRBV23-1 CASSQKGFPYEQYF TGCGCCAGCAGTCAAAAAGGGTTCCCCTACGAGCAGTACTTC
- TRBJ2-1 TRBD2 TRBV29-1 CSVEVGTSGGNEQFF TGCAGCGTTGAAGTCGGGACTAGCGGGGGGAATGAGCAGTTCTTC
- TRBJ2-3 TRBD2 TRBV20-1 CSAARLAGVYF TGCAGTGCTGCCAGACTAGCGGGAGTATATTTT
many TRBJ2-5 - TRBV28 CASSPGNEETQYF TGTGCCAGCAGTCCCGGGAACGAAGAGACCCAGTACTTC
few TRBJ1-5 - TRBV7-2 CASSRVGSNQPQHF TGTGCCAGCAGCCGAGTGGGTAGCAATCAGCCCCAGCATTTT